This entry is about one TCR beta chain. Sequencing was performed with immunoSEQ multiplex PCR; in TCRdb, only in-frame clones are kept and a portion is missing. The table includes roughly 120,000 clones, less than 95% detected once. The source of the sample is a study of control samples from healthy donors and cancer patients. Germline V gene data show CDR1 as SGHVS and CDR2 as FQNEAQ. Trimming shortened V by 5 bases and J by 5 bases, and 10 bases separated the two germline ends. The CDR3 has 13 residues. The TCR sequence derives from a human donor in good health. The donor label of this sample is uncertain. The chain recombines TRBV7-8 with TRBJ1-5, with D possibly being TRBD1 (6 bases). The material sequenced was blood. The CDR3 sequence: CASSRDIYQPQHF. The CDR3 region has the DNA TGTGCCAGCAGCCGGGACATTTATCAGCCCCAGCATTTT.